Below, 30 T cell receptor beta chains from the same sample are listed, as sequenced in a study of beta chain features in type 1 diabetes. Sequenced material consisted of expressed TCRB transcripts (all of the isolated RNA was reverse transcribed). Profiled with immunoSEQ multiplex PCR; TCRdb holds only in-frame clones, not every one. The profile shows 140,000 or so clones, 10% of them singletons. The sequencing input was naive CD4+ T cells from blood. These receptors all come from a young man in good health.

The CDR3 DNA is TGTGCCAGCAGCTTAAGTTCAGGGTACAATGAGCAGTTCTTC. Amino acids: CASSLSSGYNEQFF. The chain links TRBV7-9 to TRBJ2-1, with D possibly TRBD1 on 5 matching bases. The CDR3 runs 14 residues. Germline V gene lookup returns CDR1 SEHNR and CDR2 FQNEAQ (reference sequence). Trimming took off 2 bases at V and 4 bases at J, with 9 bases between the two ends.

The gene calls are TRBV10-3 and TRBJ1-5; D remains ambiguous. Trimming removed 4 bases at V and 5 bases at J, with 6 bases between. The CDR3 is 12 amino acids. The germline gives CDR1 ENHRY, CDR2 SYGVKD. The CDR3 protein is CAISAPDQPQHF. The CDR3, as DNA: TGTGCCATCAGTGCTCCAGATCAGCCCCAGCATTTT.

This clone showed up many times. The chain recombines TRBV7-9 with TRBJ2-5; possibly TRBD1 for D (5 bases). The V gene's germline CDR1 is SEHNR and CDR2 FQNEAQ (reference sequence). This CDR3 is built from 16 residues. The V end was cut by 5 bases, the J end by 1 base, with 17 bases between. The CDR3 DNA reads as TGTGCCAGCAGCCAGCGATGGGGCCCGGTCCAAGAGACCCAGTACTTC. Its translation is CASSQRWGPVQETQYF.

This clone was seen only a few times. V is TRBV4-3 and J is TRBJ2-5, with 9 positions matching TRBD2. CDR1 is LGHNA, CDR2 YSLEER, per germline. With 1 base clipped from V and 4 bases from J, the junction kept 10 bases outside the gene matches. The CDR3 has 17 amino acids. The DNA for the CDR3 is TGCGCCAGCAGCCAAGCCCCTGGCGGGGGGGCCGGAGAGACCCAGTACTTC. Protein product: CASSQAPGGGAGETQYF.

The rearrangement links TRBV28 to TRBJ1-2, with D perhaps matching TRBD1 (6 bases). V was pared by 5 bases and J by 7 bases, with 17 bases between. The germline V gene encodes CDR1 MDHEN and CDR2 SYDVKM. The CDR3 totals 14 residues. Here the CDR3 reads CASSPTGRGRGYTF. The CDR3 DNA reads as TGTGCCAGCAGTCCGACAGGCCGGGGTCGTGGCTACACCTTC.

In DNA form, the CDR3 reads TGTGCCAGCAGCCAATCTGGGACAGGGGCCGGGGAGCTGTTTTTT. It codes for CASSQSGTGAGELFF. The chain combines TRBV16 with TRBJ2-2; TRBD1 agrees at 10 bases. Germline V CDR1 and CDR2: KGHSY, FQNENV. Trimming at V came to 0 bases and at J to 6 bases, leaving 1 base not matched to a gene. There are 15 residues in the CDR3.

This clone turned up a few times. The gene calls are TRBV7-2 and TRBJ2-5; the match to TRBD2 covers 11 bases. Germline V lookup: CDR1 SGHTA, CDR2 FQGNSA. Trimming removed 5 bases from V and 5 bases from J; junction bases left unmatched: 10. The CDR3 contains 16 residues. The CDR3 reads CASSTRLSGGAETQYF. The CDR3 DNA sequence: TGTGCCAGCAGCACCCGGCTTAGCGGGGGGGCTGAGACCCAGTACTTC.

This clone has just a few counts. The chain joins TRBV7-2 to TRBJ2-3; TRBD2 agrees at 8 bases. Losses at the gene ends were 5 bases for V and 2 bases for J; bases not matched to a gene: 6. CDR3 size: 15 residues. The germline V gene has CDR1 SGHTA and CDR2 FQGNSA. This CDR3 reads CASSRAGENTDTQYF. Written as DNA, the CDR3 is TGTGCCAGCAGCCGAGCGGGGGAGAACACAGATACGCAGTATTTT.

The chain has TRBV5-1 and TRBJ1-3; D might be TRBD1 (5 bases). This CDR3 spans 13 amino acids. The ends were cut back, 4 bases at V and 3 bases at J, with 8 bases in the middle. CDR1 and CDR2 from the germline V gene are SGHRS and YFSETQ. The DNA of the CDR3 is TGCGCCAGCAGCCCTGACAGTGGAAACACCATATATTTT. Translation gives CASSPDSGNTIYF.

A few counts support this clone. The chain carries TRBV9 and TRBJ2-3, with TRBD2 matching over 13 bases. The CDR3 has 16 amino acids. Losses at the gene ends were 6 bases for V and 1 base for J; bases not matched to a gene: 5. Looked up from germline, CDR1 is SGDLS and CDR2 is YYNGEE. This CDR3 reads CASTIGLAGGTDTQYF. In DNA, the CDR3 is TGTGCCAGCACCATAGGACTAGCGGGGGGCACAGATACGCAGTATTTT.

The chain combines TRBV11-2 with TRBJ2-3; D is possibly TRBD2 (7 bases). Trimming cost V 8 bases and J 0 bases, with 12 bases left between them. CDR1 is SGHAT, CDR2 FQNNGV, per germline. The CDR3 totals 14 residues. The CDR3 DNA follows: TGTGCCAGCGGTGGGGGGGCTAGCACAGATACGCAGTATTTT. Translating it yields CASGGGASTDTQYF. Variable domain in full (rest from reference TRBV11-2 and TRBJ2-3): EAGVAQSPRYKIIEKRQSVAFWCNPISGHATLYWYQQILGQGPKLLIQFQNNGVVDDSQLPKDRFSAERLKGVDSTLKIQPAKLEDSAVYLCASGGGASTDTQYFGPGTRLTVL.

This rearrangement joins TRBV7-3 to TRBJ2-2; perhaps TRBD2 as D (5 bases). The CDR3 sequence is 16 residues long. V was pared by 0 bases and J by 2 bases, with 10 bases between. CDR1 is SGHTA, CDR2 FQGTGA, per germline. The CDR3 spells CASSLTRAQNTGELFF. DNA for the CDR3: TGTGCCAGCAGCTTAACGCGGGCGCAAAACACCGGGGAGCTGTTTTTT.

This clone appeared a few times. This chain links TRBV18 with TRBJ2-5; D is undetermined. V lost 2 bases to trimming and J lost 1 base, with 8 bases between them. This CDR3 spans 14 amino acids. Looked up from germline, CDR1 is KGHSH and CDR2 is LQKENI. For the CDR3, the DNA is TGTGCCAGCTCACCAGCCGCTATCCAAGAGACCCAGTACTTC. Translating it yields CASSPAAIQETQYF.

The chain has TRBV7-9 and TRBJ1-1; the match to TRBD1 covers 7 bases. The CDR3 runs 14 residues. From germline, CDR1 is SEHNR and CDR2 FQNEAQ (reference sequence). V was clipped by 5 bases and J by 1 base; unmatched bases: 4. CDR3 sequence (DNA): TGTGCCAGCAGCGGGGGGACAGAGAACACTGAAGCTTTCTTT. It yields the protein CASSGGTENTEAFF.

This clone was detected ten times or more. The chain employs TRBV29-1 and TRBJ1-2, with 10 bases lining up with TRBD1. This CDR3 spans 13 amino acids. The trim removed 6 bases at V and 8 bases at J, leaving 9 bases unmatched. Germline CDR1 SQVTM, CDR2 ANQGSEA. As DNA, the CDR3 is TGCAGCGTCGGGACAGGGGATTTATACGGCTACACCTTC. This gives the protein CSVGTGDLYGYTF.

V gene TRBV27 combines with J gene TRBJ2-1, with TRBD1 as a possible D gene (7 bases). Germline CDR1 reads MNHEY; CDR2 reads SMNVEV (reference sequence). Between the trimmed V and J ends, which lost 5 bases and 4 bases, there was a span of 12 bases. The CDR3 spans 14 residues. CDR3 residues: CASSAGTVYNEQFF. CDR3 bases: TGTGCCAGCAGTGCGGGGACAGTATACAATGAGCAGTTCTTC.

This clone was counted a few times. The gene calls are TRBV30 and TRBJ2-1; 7 bases align to TRBD2. V dropped 5 bases and J dropped 1; count of bases not matched to a gene: 5. Per germline, CDR1 GTSNPN and CDR2 SVGIG (reference sequence). The CDR3 has 14 amino acids. CDR3 loop: CAWRWRGSYNEQFF. The CDR3 DNA is TGTGCCTGGCGCTGGCGGGGGTCCTACAATGAGCAGTTCTTC.

The rearrangement uses TRBV6-1 and TRBJ2-7, with 12 bases that match TRBD1. Unmatched junction bases numbered 4, after V lost 2 bases and J lost 5 bases. This CDR3 has 15 amino acids. CDR1 is MNHNS and CDR2 is SASEGT in the germline V gene. The CDR3 region is CASSERDRGPHEQYF. The CDR3 DNA follows: TGTGCCAGCAGTGAACGGGACAGGGGGCCGCACGAGCAGTACTTC.

This clone was counted only a few times. Its ends do not fully match the called genes, so a read error is possible. V usage is TRBV4-1 and J usage is TRBJ2-1; D is ambiguous. Germline values: CDR1 MGHRA, CDR2 YSYEKL. The CDR3 is 15 residues long. CDR3: CASSQGSLSSNEQFF. The CDR3 DNA follows: TGCGCCAGCAGCCAAGGCTCGCTATCCTCCAATGAGCAGTTCTTC.

This clone was detected a few times. The V gene is TRBV27, the J gene TRBJ1-5; D call uncertain. Germline V lookup: CDR1 MNHEY, CDR2 SMNVEV (reference sequence). V was shortened by 6 bases and J by 6 bases, with 21 bases between the two germline ends. There are 16 residues in the CDR3. CDR3 loop: CASRITGLGLGQPQHF. The CDR3 coding sequence is TGTGCCAGCAGAATCACCGGCCTCGGACTGGGTCAGCCCCAGCATTTT.

J is TRBJ1-1 and V is TRBV30; no clear D gene. V dropped 8 bases and J dropped 3 bases, with 22 bases sitting between them. Germline values: CDR1 GTSNPN, CDR2 SVGIG (reference sequence). This CDR3 has 15 residues. CDR3 sequence (DNA): TGTGCCAGTAGTATCGCGCCCACTGCTTACACTGAAGCTTTCTTT. It translates to CASSIAPTAYTEAFF.

The table lists this clone with a few counts. The chain is built from TRBV7-2 and TRBJ1-4, with D unresolved. V lost 3 bases to trimming and J lost 7 bases, with 6 bases between them. The CDR3 covers 12 residues. Germline V gene lookup returns CDR1 SGHTA and CDR2 FQGNSA. CDR3 DNA: TGTGCCAGCAGCTTTTACGGTGAAAAACTGTTTTTT. This sequence encodes CASSFYGEKLFF.

CDR3 protein: CASSQGAGGPPDTQYF. The CDR3 DNA is TGTGCCAGCAGCCAGGGAGCGGGGGGGCCCCCAGATACGCAGTATTTT. The V and J genes are TRBV7-9 and TRBJ2-3; 10 bases map to TRBD2. The V gene end was trimmed by 5 bases and the J gene end by 4 bases; junction bases not matched to a gene: 9. From germline, CDR1 is SEHNR and CDR2 FQNEAQ (reference sequence). The CDR3 runs to 16 residues.

The sample holds a few counts of this clone. The junction departs from the called germline gene at one end, perhaps through a read error. This sequence joins TRBV5-1 and TRBJ2-7, with D perhaps TRBD2 (6 bases). CDR1 SGHRS and CDR2 YFSETQ come from the germline V gene. The CDR3 is 17 amino acids. This CDR3 is CASRLAGSPTGSYEQYF. The CDR3 nucleotides are TGCGCCAGCAGATTGGCGGGGTCACCCACCGGTTCCTACGAGCAGTACTTC.

In this sample, this clone turned up a few times. The chain carries TRBV15 and TRBJ2-3, with 8 bases matching TRBD1. CDR3 length: 16 residues. V dropped 0 bases and J dropped 6; count of bases not matched to a gene: 8. Germline loops: CDR1 LNHNV, CDR2 YYDKDF (reference sequence). CDR3 loop: CATSRDDAGGYDTQYF. In DNA, the CDR3 is TGTGCCACCAGCAGAGATGATGCAGGGGGCTATGATACGCAGTATTTT. Full variable domain (outside the CDR3, taken from reference TRBV15 and TRBJ2-3): DAMVIQNPRYQVTQFGKPVTLSCSQTLNHNVMYWYQQKSSQAPKLLFHYYDKDFNNEADTPDNFQSRRPNTSFCFLDIRSPGLGDTAMYLCATSRDDAGGYDTQYFGPGTRLTVL.

The V and J genes are TRBV9 and TRBJ2-5; 7 nucleotides align to TRBD1. The V segment lost 4 bases and the J segment 1 base; nucleotides outside the gene matches: 4. Germline V gives CDR1 SGDLS, CDR2 YYNGEE. The CDR3 runs to 14 residues. The CDR3 DNA reads TGTGCCAGCAGCACCGGGACAGTCCAAGAGACCCAGTACTTC. Amino acid sequence: CASSTGTVQETQYF.

V usage is TRBV6-5 and J usage is TRBJ2-1, with 9 positions matching TRBD2. The CDR3 loop spans 13 amino acids. Germline CDR1 reads MNHEY; CDR2 reads SVGAGI. Germline trimming cut 7 bases from V and 9 bases from J; bases unmatched to any gene: 7. CDR3 DNA sequence: TGTGCCAGCAATCTCCGACTAGCGGTTGAGCAGTTCTTC. Its protein product is CASNLRLAVEQFF.

The rearrangement joins TRBV11-2 to TRBJ1-2; D ambiguous. CDR3 length: 13 amino acids. Trimming stripped 2 bases from V and 7 bases from J, with 11 bases between. CDR1 is SGHAT, CDR2 FQNNGV, per germline. CDR3 sequence (DNA): TGTGCCAGCAGCTTAATGTTGACGGGTGGCTACACCTTC. It codes for CASSLMLTGGYTF.

J is TRBJ2-7 and V is TRBV2; the D gene is possibly TRBD1 (5 bases). V shed 3 bases and J shed 5 bases, with 8 bases lying between them. Germline-derived CDR1 and CDR2 are SNHLY and FYNNEI. The CDR3 sequence is 12 residues long. The CDR3 DNA follows: TGTGCCAGCAGTGAGTCAGGGCACGAGCAGTACTTC. Protein sequence: CASSESGHEQYF.

Ten or more counts support this clone. J is TRBJ2-3 and V is TRBV14; TRBD2 is a possible D gene (6 bases). CDR1 and CDR2 from the germline V gene are SGHDN and FVKESK. This CDR3 has 13 amino acids. The germline V and J ends were trimmed by 2 bases and 9 bases, with 12 bases remaining between them. Written as DNA, the CDR3 is TGTGCCAGCAGCCAATCACTAGCTGGAACGCAGTATTTT. Translation gives CASSQSLAGTQYF.